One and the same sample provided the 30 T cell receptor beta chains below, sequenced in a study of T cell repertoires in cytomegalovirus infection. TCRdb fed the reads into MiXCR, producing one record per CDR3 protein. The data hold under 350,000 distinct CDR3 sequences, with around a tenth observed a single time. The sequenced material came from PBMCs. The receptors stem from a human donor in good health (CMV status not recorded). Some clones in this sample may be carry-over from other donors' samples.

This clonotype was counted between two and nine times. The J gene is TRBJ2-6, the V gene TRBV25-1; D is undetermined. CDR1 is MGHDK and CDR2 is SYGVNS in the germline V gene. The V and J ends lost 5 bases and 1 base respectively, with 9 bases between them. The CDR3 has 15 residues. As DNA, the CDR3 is TGTGCCAGCAGTTCTGGGTTTTCTGGGGCCAACGTCCTGACTTTC. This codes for CASSSGFSGANVLTF.

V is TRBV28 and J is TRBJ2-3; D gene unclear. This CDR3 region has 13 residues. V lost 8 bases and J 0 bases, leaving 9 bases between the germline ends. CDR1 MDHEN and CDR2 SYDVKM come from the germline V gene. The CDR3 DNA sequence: TGTGCCAGCGGGAAGGGCAGCACAGATACGCAGTATTTT. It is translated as CASGKGSTDTQYF. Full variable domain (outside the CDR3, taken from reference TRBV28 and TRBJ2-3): DVKVTQSSRYLVKRTGEKVFLECVQDMDHENMFWYRQDPGLGLRLIYFSYDVKMKEKGDIPEGYSVSREKKERFSLILESASTNQTSMYLCASGKGSTDTQYFGPGTRLTVL.

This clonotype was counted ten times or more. DNA of the CDR3: TGTGCCAGCACTTCGACCCCTCCCGGGGAGCTGTTTTTT. Protein: CASTSTPPGELFF. This chain connects TRBV6-2 or TRBV6-3 to TRBJ2-2; D unresolved. CDR1 and CDR2 (germline): MNHEY, SVGEGT. The V end was cut by 7 bases, the J end by 6 bases, with 12 bases between. This CDR3 is 13 amino acids long.

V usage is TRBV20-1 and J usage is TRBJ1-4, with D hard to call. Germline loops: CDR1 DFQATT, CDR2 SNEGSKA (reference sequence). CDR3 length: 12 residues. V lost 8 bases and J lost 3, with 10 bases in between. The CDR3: CSTQSPNEKLFF. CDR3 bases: TGCAGTACTCAGTCCCCTAATGAAAAACTGTTTTTT.

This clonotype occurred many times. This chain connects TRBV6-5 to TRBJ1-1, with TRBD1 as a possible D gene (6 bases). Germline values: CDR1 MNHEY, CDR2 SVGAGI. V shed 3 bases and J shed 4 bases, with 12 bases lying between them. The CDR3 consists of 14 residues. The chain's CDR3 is CASSYTGRVTEAFF. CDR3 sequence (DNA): TGTGCCAGCAGTTATACAGGGAGAGTCACTGAAGCTTTCTTT.

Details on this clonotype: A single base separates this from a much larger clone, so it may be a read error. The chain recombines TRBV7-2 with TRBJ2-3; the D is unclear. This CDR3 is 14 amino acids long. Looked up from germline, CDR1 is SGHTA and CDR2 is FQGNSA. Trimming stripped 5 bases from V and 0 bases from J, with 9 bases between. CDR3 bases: TGTGCCAGCAGCCTCGTATCTAGCACAGATACGCAGTATTTT. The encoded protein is CASSLVSSTDTQYF.

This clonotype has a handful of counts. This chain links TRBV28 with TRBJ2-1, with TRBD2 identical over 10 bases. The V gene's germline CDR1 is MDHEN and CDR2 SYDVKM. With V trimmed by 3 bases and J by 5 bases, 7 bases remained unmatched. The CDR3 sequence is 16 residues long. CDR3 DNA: TGTGCCAGCAGTTTCAGGCTAGCGGGAGTTCACAATGAGCAGTTCTTC. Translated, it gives CASSFRLAGVHNEQFF.

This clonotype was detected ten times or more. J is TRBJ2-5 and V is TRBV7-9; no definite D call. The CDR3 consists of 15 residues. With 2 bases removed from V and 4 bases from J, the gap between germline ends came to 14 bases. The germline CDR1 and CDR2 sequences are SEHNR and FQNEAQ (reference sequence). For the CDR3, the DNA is TGTGCCAGCAGCTTATATTTGGTGACCGGAGAGACCCAGTACTTC. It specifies CASSLYLVTGETQYF.

CDR3 DNA: TGTGCCATCTCCCTCCAGGGGGTGGCTGAAGCTTTCTTT. Translation gives CAISLQGVAEAFF. V and J are TRBV10-3 and TRBJ1-1; 7 bases match TRBD1. Germline loops: CDR1 ENHRY, CDR2 SYGVKD. V dropped 8 bases and J dropped 6; count of bases not matched to a gene: 9. The CDR3 has 13 amino acids.

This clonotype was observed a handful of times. This chain's CDR3 is CSARDSPGTVSYEQYF. CDR3 in DNA: TGCAGTGCTAGAGATTCTCCCGGGACTGTCTCCTACGAGCAGTACTTC. The chain joins TRBV20-1 to TRBJ2-7; D perhaps matches TRBD2 (6 bases). Deletions cut 0 bases from V and 0 bases from J, with 15 bases between. The CDR3 covers 16 residues. Germline CDR1 and CDR2: DFQATT and SNEGSKA (reference sequence).

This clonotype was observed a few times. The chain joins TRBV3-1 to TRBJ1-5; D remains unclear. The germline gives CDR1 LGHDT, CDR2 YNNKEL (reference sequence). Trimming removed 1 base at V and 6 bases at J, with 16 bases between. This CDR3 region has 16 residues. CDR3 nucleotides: TGTGCCAGCAGCCAAGGGTCTCTCGCCGGTATTCAGCCCCAGCATTTT. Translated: CASSQGSLAGIQPQHF.

In DNA form, the CDR3 reads TGTGCCAGCAGCTTAGCGGCAGGGGACAATTCACCCCTCCACTTT. Encoded protein: CASSLAAGDNSPLHF. This chain joins TRBV7-2 and TRBJ1-6, with D perhaps matching TRBD1 (6 bases). CDR1 is SGHTA and CDR2 is FQGNSA in the germline V gene. The V end lost 0 bases, the J end lost 7 bases, and 10 bases lay between the germline ends. This CDR3 spans 15 amino acids.

The CDR3 coding sequence is TGTGCCAGTAACAGGGCCGGGGAGCTGTTTTTT. Encoded protein: CASNRAGELFF. The rearrangement links TRBV19 to TRBJ2-2; tentative D call: TRBD1 (6 bases). Germline V gene sequence: CDR1 LNHDA, CDR2 SQIVND (reference sequence). V lost 7 bases and J lost 6, with 6 bases in between. The CDR3 runs 11 residues.

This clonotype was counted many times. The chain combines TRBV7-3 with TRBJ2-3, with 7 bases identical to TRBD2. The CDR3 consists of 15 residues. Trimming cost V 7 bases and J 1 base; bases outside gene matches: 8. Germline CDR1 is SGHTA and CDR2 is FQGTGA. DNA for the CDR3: TGTGCCAGCACGCCGGGGGGAGAAGGCACAGATACGCAGTATTTT. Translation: CASTPGGEGTDTQYF.

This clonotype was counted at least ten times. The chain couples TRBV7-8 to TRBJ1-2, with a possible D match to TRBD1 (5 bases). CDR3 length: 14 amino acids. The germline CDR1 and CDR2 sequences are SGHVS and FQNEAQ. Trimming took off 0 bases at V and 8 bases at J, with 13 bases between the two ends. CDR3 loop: CASSLAGTSGGYTF. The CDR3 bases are TGTGCCAGCAGCTTAGCAGGGACCTCTGGAGGCTACACCTTC.

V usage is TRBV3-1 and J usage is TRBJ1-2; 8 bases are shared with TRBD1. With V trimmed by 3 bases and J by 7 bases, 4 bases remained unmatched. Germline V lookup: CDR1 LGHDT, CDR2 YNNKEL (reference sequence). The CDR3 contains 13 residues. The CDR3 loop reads CASSQQGAPGYTF. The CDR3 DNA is TGTGCCAGCAGCCAGCAGGGGGCTCCTGGCTACACCTTC. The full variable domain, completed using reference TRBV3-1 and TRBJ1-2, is DTAVSQTPKYLVTQMGNDKSIKCEQNLGHDTMYWYKQDSKKFLKIMFSYNNKELIINETVPNRFSPKSPDKAHLNLHINSLELGDSAVYFCASSQQGAPGYTFGSGTRLTVV.

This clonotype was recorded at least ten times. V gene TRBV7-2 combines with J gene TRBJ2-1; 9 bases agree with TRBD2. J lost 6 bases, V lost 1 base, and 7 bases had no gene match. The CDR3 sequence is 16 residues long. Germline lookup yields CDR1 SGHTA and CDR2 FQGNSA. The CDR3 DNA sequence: TGTGCCAGCAGCTTAGACCCCCTAGCGGGGATCAATGAGCAGTTCTTC. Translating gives CASSLDPLAGINEQFF.

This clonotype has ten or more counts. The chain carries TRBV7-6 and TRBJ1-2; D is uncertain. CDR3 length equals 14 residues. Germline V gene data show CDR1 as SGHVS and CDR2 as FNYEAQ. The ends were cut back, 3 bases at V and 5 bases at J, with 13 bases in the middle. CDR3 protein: CASSLKESTYGYTF. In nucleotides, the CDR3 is TGTGCCAGCAGCTTGAAGGAATCCACATATGGCTACACCTTC.

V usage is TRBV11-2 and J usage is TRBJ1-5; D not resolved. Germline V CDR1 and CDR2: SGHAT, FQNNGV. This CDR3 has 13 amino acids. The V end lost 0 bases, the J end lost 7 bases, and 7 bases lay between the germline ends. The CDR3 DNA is TGTGCCAGCAGCTTAGAAGAGGAGCAGCCCCAGCATTTT. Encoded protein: CASSLEEEQPQHF.

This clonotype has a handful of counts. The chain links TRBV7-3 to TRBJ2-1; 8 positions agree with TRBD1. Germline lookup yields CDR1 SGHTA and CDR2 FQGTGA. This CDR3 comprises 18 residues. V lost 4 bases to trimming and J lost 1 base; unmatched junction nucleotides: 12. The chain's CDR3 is CASSSHLPGTGSYNEQFF. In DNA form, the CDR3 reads TGTGCCAGCAGCTCCCATCTACCCGGGACAGGATCCTACAATGAGCAGTTCTTC.

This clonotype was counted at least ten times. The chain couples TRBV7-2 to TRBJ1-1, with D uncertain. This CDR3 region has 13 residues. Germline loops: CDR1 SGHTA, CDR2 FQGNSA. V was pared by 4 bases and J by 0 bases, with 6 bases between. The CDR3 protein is CASSSRMNTEAFF. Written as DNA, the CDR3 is TGTGCCAGCAGCTCTCGGATGAACACTGAAGCTTTCTTT. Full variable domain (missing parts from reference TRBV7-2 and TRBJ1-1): GAGVSQSPSNKVTEKGKDVELRCDPISGHTALYWYRQSLGQGLEFLIYFQGNSAPDKSGLPSDRFSAERTGGSVSTLTIQRTQQEDSAVYLCASSSRMNTEAFFGQGTRLTVV.

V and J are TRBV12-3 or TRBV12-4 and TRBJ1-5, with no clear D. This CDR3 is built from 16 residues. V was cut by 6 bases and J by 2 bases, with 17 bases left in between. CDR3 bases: TGTGCCAGCAGAACAACGACACATGGGGGCAATCAGCCCCAGCATTTT. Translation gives CASRTTTHGGNQPQHF.

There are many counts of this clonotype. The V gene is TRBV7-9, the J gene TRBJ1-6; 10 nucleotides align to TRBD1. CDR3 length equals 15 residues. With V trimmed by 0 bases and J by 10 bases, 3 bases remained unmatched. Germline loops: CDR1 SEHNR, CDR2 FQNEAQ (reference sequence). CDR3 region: CASSLAGTGESPLHF. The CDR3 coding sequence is TGTGCCAGCAGCTTAGCCGGGACAGGGGAATCACCCCTCCACTTT.

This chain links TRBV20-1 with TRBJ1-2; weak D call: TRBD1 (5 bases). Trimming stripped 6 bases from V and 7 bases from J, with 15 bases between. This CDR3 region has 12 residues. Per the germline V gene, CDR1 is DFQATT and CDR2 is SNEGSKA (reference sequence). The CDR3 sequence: CSAKEGLGGYTF. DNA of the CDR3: TGCAGTGCCAAAGAGGGGCTCGGTGGCTACACCTTC.

CDR3 sequence reads: CATLAGGSNQPQHF. The CDR3 DNA is TGTGCCACCCTAGCGGGGGGGAGCAATCAGCCCCAGCATTTT. The chain joins TRBV6-6 to TRBJ1-5; weak D call: TRBD1 (5 bases). The CDR3 covers 14 residues. The V end was cut by 10 bases, the J end by 1 base, with 14 bases between. Germline values: CDR1 MNHNY, CDR2 SVGAGI (reference sequence).

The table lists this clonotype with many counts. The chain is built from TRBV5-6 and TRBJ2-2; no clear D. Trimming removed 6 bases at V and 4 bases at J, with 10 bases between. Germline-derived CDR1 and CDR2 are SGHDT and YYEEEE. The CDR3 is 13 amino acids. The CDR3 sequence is CASTRYGTGELFF. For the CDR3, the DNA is TGTGCCAGCACCCGGTACGGCACCGGGGAGCTGTTTTTT.

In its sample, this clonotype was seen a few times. CDR3 in DNA: TGCGCCAGCAGCCAAAGGAGGGAGGGGGTAAGGTCCTACGAGCAGTACTTC. Amino acids: CASSQRREGVRSYEQYF. The chain is built from TRBV4-1 and TRBJ2-7; TRBD2 is a possible D gene (7 bases). The length of the CDR3 is 17 residues. V dropped 2 bases and J dropped 1 base, with 18 bases sitting between them. From germline, CDR1 is MGHRA and CDR2 YSYEKL.

CDR3 sequence: CASRAGGPRQDTEAFF. The DNA for the CDR3 is TGTGCCAGCAGGGCGGGGGGCCCAAGGCAGGACACTGAAGCTTTCTTT. The chain employs TRBV7-7 and TRBJ1-1; D might be TRBD1 (6 bases). Germline V gene lookup returns CDR1 SSHAT and CDR2 FNYEAQ (reference sequence). Trimming removed 6 bases from V and 3 bases from J, with 20 bases in between. The CDR3 extends over 16 amino acids. Variable domain in full (rest from reference TRBV7-7 and TRBJ1-1): GAGVSQSPRYKVTKRGQDVTLRCDPISSHATLYWYQQALGQGPEFLTYFNYEAQPDKSGLPSDRFSAERPEGSISTLTIQRTEQRDSAMYRCASRAGGPRQDTEAFFGQGTRLTVV.

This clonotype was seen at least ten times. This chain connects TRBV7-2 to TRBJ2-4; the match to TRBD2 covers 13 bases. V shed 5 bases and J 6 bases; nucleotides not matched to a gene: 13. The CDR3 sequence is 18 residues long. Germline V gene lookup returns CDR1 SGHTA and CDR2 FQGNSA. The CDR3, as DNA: TGTGCCAGCAGCCCCCGGGGACTAGCGGGAACCAGGGGAAACATTCAGTACTTC. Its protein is CASSPRGLAGTRGNIQYF. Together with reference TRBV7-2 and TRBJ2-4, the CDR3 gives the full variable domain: GAGVSQSPSNKVTEKGKDVELRCDPISGHTALYWYRQSLGQGLEFLIYFQGNSAPDKSGLPSDRFSAERTGGSVSTLTIQRTQQEDSAVYLCASSPRGLAGTRGNIQYFGAGTRLSVL.

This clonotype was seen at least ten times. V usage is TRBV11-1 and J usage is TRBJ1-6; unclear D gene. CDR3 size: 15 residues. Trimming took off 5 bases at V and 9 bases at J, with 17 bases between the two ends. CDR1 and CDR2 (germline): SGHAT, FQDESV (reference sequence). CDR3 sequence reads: CASSLSTRSPSPLHF. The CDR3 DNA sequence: TGTGCCAGCAGCCTCAGTACCCGCTCTCCTTCACCCCTCCACTTT.